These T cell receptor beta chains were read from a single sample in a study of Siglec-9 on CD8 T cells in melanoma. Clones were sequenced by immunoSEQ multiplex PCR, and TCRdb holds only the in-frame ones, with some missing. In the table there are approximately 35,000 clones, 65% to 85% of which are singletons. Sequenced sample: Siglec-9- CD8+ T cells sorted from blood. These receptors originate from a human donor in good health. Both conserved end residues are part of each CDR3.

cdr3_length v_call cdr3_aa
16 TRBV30 CAWSGKLAGGTDTQYF
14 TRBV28 CASSSGTGNEPQHF
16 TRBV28 CASSLSLGRTNYGYTF
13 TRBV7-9 CASSPQGSPEAFF
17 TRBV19 CASSLNGQGAAYTEAFF
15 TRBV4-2 CASSQDFGSSYEQYF
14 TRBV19 CASRRPGGSETQYF
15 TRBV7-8 CASSFQQGARYGYTF
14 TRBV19 CASSRDSGNSPLHF
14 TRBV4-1 CASSLAQGAGELFF